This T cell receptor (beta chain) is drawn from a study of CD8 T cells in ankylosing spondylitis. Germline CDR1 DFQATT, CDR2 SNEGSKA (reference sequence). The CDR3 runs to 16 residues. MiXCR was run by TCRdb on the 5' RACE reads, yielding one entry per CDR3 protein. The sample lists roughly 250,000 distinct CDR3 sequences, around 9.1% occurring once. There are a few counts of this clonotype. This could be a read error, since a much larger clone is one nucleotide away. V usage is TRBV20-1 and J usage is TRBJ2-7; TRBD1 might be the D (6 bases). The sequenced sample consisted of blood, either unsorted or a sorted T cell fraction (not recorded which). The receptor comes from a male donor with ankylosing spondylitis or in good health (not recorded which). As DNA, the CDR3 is TGCTGTGCTAGAGATCTTCGACAGGTCCCCTCCTACGAGCAGTACTTC. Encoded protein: CCARDLRQVPSYEQYF.